Reported below is one T cell receptor beta chain. Antigen: not known. Before any sequencing was done, the ViraFEST assay used viral peptide pools to expand antigen-specific CD4+ T cells. Upon completion of more than 9 days in culture, CD4+ T cells were isolated. The infection with SARS-CoV-2 (confirmed by PCR) occurred in this person between March and December 2020. Wells containing a few million PBMC each were cultured with about 9.4 IU/ml IL-2 and 10 ug/ml peptides. The data stem from a study of vaccination effects on CD4 cells after COVID-19. Background on the study: All participants had two doses of either the BNT162b2 or mRNA-1273 vaccine. At 16 days and one week before vaccination, a couple of convalescent patients gave samples.

Using immunoSEQ multiplex PCR, the repertoire was profiled, and TCRdb retains in-frame clones only, with some absent. The sample shows under 25,000 clones, about 74% of them seen only once. Germline assignment: CDR1 LNHDA and CDR2 SQIVND (reference sequence). The CDR3 has 15 amino acids. The germline V and J ends were trimmed by 3 bases and 4 bases, with 15 bases remaining between them. The TCR was taken from a human donor who had a prior SARS-CoV-2 infection. Source: CD4+ T cells from PBMCs cultured with SARS-CoV-2 spike peptides, taken before COVID-19 vaccination. The V call is TRBV19, the J call TRBJ2-5; weak D call: TRBD1 (6 bases). The CDR3 spells CASSISTGMRETQYF. Here the CDR3 DNA reads TGTGCCAGTAGTATTTCCACAGGGATGAGAGAGACCCAGTACTTC.